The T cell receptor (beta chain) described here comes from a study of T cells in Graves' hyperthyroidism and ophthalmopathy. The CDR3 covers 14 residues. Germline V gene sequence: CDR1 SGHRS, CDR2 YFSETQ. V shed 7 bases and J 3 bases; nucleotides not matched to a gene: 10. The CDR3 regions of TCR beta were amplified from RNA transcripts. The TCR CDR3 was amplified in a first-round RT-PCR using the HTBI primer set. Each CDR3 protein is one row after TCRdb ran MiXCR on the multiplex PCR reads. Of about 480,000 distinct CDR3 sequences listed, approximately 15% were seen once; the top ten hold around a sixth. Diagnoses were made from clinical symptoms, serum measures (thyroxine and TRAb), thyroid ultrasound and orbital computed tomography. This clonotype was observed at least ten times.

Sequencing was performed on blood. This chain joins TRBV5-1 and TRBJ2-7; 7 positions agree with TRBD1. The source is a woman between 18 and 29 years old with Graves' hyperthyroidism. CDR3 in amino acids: CASAQRQGHYEQYF. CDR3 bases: TGCGCCAGCGCCCAACGACAGGGTCACTACGAGCAGTACTTC.